This record looks at one TCR beta chain sequence and its context. Its antigen remains unidentified. Base qualities are missing; no much larger clone stands one base away. These data belong to a study of T cell changes during pregnancy in multiple sclerosis (dated by TCRdb to between 2017 and 2020). As for the study more broadly: In women with multiple sclerosis, the researchers looked at how the T cell repertoire shifted as pregnancy progressed.

Library construction relied on the immunoSEQ multiplex PCR assay. In TCRdb, the immuneACCESS table is reduced to in-frame sequences with V and J assigned. These tables do not hold every clone; where another copy was compared, an unresolved V gene accounts for under half, and the others remain unexplained. The sample table shows 50,000 to 65,000 clones, and roughly 92% are seen once. The ten largest clones add up to 3.2% of the sample. V and J are trimmed by 1 base and 0 bases, and the gene matches miss 8 bases of the junction. The CDR3 spans 18 residues, from the cysteine through the phenylalanine. Of the read, only the CDR3 DNA is kept; its 54 bases are in frame from base 1. For CDR1 and CDR2, the germline V gene lists LGHNA and YNFKEQ.

The sequence joins TRBV4-2 to TRBJ2-7; 11 bases in the junction line up with TRBD2. The sequence came from a female donor with multiple sclerosis, enrolled in a pregnancy study. The sequencing here drew on CD8+ T cells from peripheral blood mononuclear cells, taken in the second trimester of pregnancy. CDR3 region: CASSQAGIAGGTSYEQYF. The base sequence is TGTGCCAGCAGCCAAGCGGGGATAGCGGGAGGGACCTCCTACGAGCAGTACTTC.